What follows are 30 T cell receptor beta chains derived from one specimen sequenced in a study of response to subunit inactivated influenza vaccine. TCRdb reanalysed the RT-PCR reads using MiXCR and keeps one entry per CDR3 protein. The data hold a few hundred thousand distinct CDR3 sequences, with roughly 15% observed a single time. The source material was PBMCs from blood, sampled approximately 12 days after vaccination. Receptors were obtained from a man aged 50-60 years who received an inactivated influenza vaccine.

The rearrangement uses TRBV5-1 and TRBJ2-3; TRBD2 might be the D (6 bases). The CDR3 is made up of 17 amino acids. The V end lost 0 bases, the J end lost 5 bases, and 19 bases lay between the germline ends. Germline V gene sequence: CDR1 SGHRS, CDR2 YFSETQ. CDR3 sequence reads: CASSLAPGLVGGDTQYF. The CDR3, as DNA: TGCGCCAGCAGCTTGGCCCCGGGCCTTGTGGGGGGAGATACGCAGTATTTT.

Only a few counts were recorded for this clonotype. One end of the junction is discordant with germline, which a read error may explain. The V call is TRBV20-1, the J call TRBJ2-1; 11 nucleotides line up with TRBD2. The V gene's germline CDR1 is DFQATT and CDR2 SNEGSKA (reference sequence). The CDR3 length is 14 residues. DNA for the CDR3: TGCAGTGCCAGGACTAGCGGGTCCTTCAATGAGCAGTTCTTC. Its translation is CSARTSGSFNEQFF.

This clonotype was counted only a few times. V and J are TRBV5-1 and TRBJ2-3, with D perhaps matching TRBD1 (6 bases). The CDR3 is made up of 15 amino acids. CDR1 SGHRS and CDR2 YFSETQ come from the germline V gene. Between the trimmed V and J ends, which lost 3 bases and 1 base, there was a span of 12 bases. Here the CDR3 DNA reads TGCGCCAGCAGCTCCCATAAGGGGGGCACAGATACGCAGTATTTT. This encodes CASSSHKGGTDTQYF.

The chain uses TRBV24-1 and TRBJ2-1; the D is unclear. The CDR3 covers 13 residues. Looked up from germline, CDR1 is KGHDR and CDR2 is SFDVKD. V was cut by 3 bases and J by 8 bases, with 10 bases left in between. CDR3 bases: TGTGCCACCAGTGATCCCCCTGGGGATGAGCAGTTCTTC. Translating gives CATSDPPGDEQFF.

This clonotype was seen repeatedly, ten times or more. This sequence joins TRBV12-3 or TRBV12-4 and TRBJ2-1; D remains ambiguous. V lost 6 bases and J lost 6, with 21 bases in between. This CDR3 contains 16 residues. CDR3 loop: CASSPPGRLTRNEQFF. The CDR3 DNA reads TGTGCCAGCAGCCCCCCCGGCAGGTTAACCCGCAATGAGCAGTTCTTC.

The chain uses TRBV4-2 and TRBJ1-2; weak D call: TRBD1 (5 bases). CDR1 LGHNA and CDR2 YNFKEQ come from the germline V gene. The CDR3 totals 15 residues. V lost 4 bases to trimming and J lost 3 bases, with 15 bases between them. This CDR3 reads CASSPVGGGDYGYTF. CDR3 DNA: TGTGCCAGCAGCCCGGTCGGGGGGGGTGACTATGGCTACACCTTC.

CDR3 in amino acids: CASSGRFRSSGANVLTF. Written as DNA, the CDR3 is TGTGCCAGCAGCGGAAGATTCAGGAGCTCTGGGGCCAACGTCCTGACTTTC. The V and J genes are TRBV7-9 and TRBJ2-6; no firm D call. Germline V gene data show CDR1 as SEHNR and CDR2 as FQNEAQ (reference sequence). The CDR3 sequence is 17 residues long. Trimming removed 5 bases at V and 0 bases at J, with 14 bases between.

The gene calls are TRBV2 and TRBJ1-4; D possibly corresponds to TRBD1 (6 bases). CDR3 length equals 15 residues. V lost 6 bases, J lost 1 base, and 12 bases lay in between. Germline V lookup: CDR1 SNHLY, CDR2 FYNNEI. The CDR3 nucleotides are TGTGCCAGCAGAGAGGGGGGCAGAACTAATGAAAAACTGTTTTTT. Translation gives CASREGGRTNEKLFF.

This clonotype turned up a few times. The genes are TRBV10-3 and TRBJ2-5; 7 bases are a match to TRBD2. Germline CDR1 ENHRY, CDR2 SYGVKD. The length of the CDR3 is 13 residues. V lost 7 bases and J lost 2; bases outside the gene matches: 4. CDR3 sequence (DNA): TGTGCCATCAAGAGAGCGGGGCAAGAGACCCAGTACTTC. Translation: CAIKRAGQETQYF.

The chain has TRBV25-1 and TRBJ2-5, with 11 bases that match TRBD2. This CDR3 comprises 16 residues. V shed 4 bases, J shed 5 bases, and the junction held 9 bases outside the gene matches. Germline-derived CDR1 and CDR2 are MGHDK and SYGVNS. In DNA, the CDR3 is TGTGCCAGCAGTGTTAGCGGGGGGGCCAGTTTGGAGACCCAGTACTTC. This translates into CASSVSGGASLETQYF.

This clonotype appeared a few times. The chain recombines TRBV20-1 with TRBJ2-1, with D perhaps matching TRBD2 (6 bases). This CDR3 has 12 residues. Trimming removed 7 bases from V and 7 bases from J, with 14 bases in between. From germline, CDR1 is DFQATT and CDR2 SNEGSKA (reference sequence). The CDR3 nucleotides read TGCAGTGGACTAGAGGGGATGAATGAGCAGTTCTTC. This sequence encodes CSGLEGMNEQFF.

This clonotype occurred a few times. The gene calls are TRBV7-9 and TRBJ2-1; D not certain. The CDR3 contains 13 residues. Germline lookup yields CDR1 SEHNR and CDR2 FQNEAQ (reference sequence). The ends were cut back, 5 bases at V and 6 bases at J, with 11 bases in the middle. The CDR3 nucleotides are TGTGCCAGCAGCCCGCCGGTAACCAATGAGCAGTTCTTC. This sequence encodes CASSPPVTNEQFF. Complete variable domain (other parts from reference TRBV7-9 and TRBJ2-1): DTGVSQNPRHKITKRGQNVTFRCDPISEHNRLYWYRQTLGQGPEFLTYFQNEAQLEKSRLLSDRFSAERPKGSFSTLEIQRTEQGDSAMYLCASSPPVTNEQFFGPGTRLTVL.

This clonotype was counted between two and nine times. This chain joins TRBV24-1 and TRBJ2-1, with TRBD2 as a possible D gene (5 bases). CDR1 is KGHDR, CDR2 SFDVKD, per germline. Trimming removed 6 bases from V and 2 bases from J, with 10 bases in between. This CDR3 spans 14 amino acids. In DNA, the CDR3 is TGTGCCACCAGTATAAGCGGACCCTACAATGAGCAGTTCTTC. It codes for CATSISGPYNEQFF.

As to this clonotype: An end of the junction differs from the germline gene, which may be a read error. The chain couples TRBV20-1 to TRBJ2-1; TRBD1 matches 9 bases. Germline V gene sequence: CDR1 DFQATT, CDR2 SNEGSKA (reference sequence). The CDR3 length is 14 residues. The CDR3 bases are TGCAGTGCTAGAAAGGGGACAGGGAACAAGGAGCAGTTCTTC. It encodes CSARKGTGNKEQFF.

The chain links TRBV6-2 or TRBV6-3 to TRBJ2-3; 10 bases are a match to TRBD2. Germline V CDR1 and CDR2: MNHEY, SVGEGT. The CDR3 extends over 13 amino acids. V shed 8 bases and J 4 bases; nucleotides not matched to a gene: 3. CDR3 sequence: CASGLAVADTQYF. The CDR3, as DNA: TGTGCCAGCGGACTAGCGGTCGCAGATACGCAGTATTTT.

This clonotype was picked up a small number of times. This chain connects TRBV5-5 to TRBJ1-3; D gene unclear. CDR3 length: 17 amino acids. CDR1 SGHKS and CDR2 YYEKEE come from the germline V gene (reference sequence). Trimming shortened V by 3 bases and J by 4 bases, and 20 bases separated the two germline ends. The chain's CDR3 is CASSSAKAGSAGNTIYF. In DNA, the CDR3 is TGTGCCAGCAGCTCTGCGAAGGCGGGATCGGCGGGAAACACCATATATTTT.

This clonotype was seen a few times. V is TRBV7-2 and J is TRBJ2-7; perhaps TRBD2 as D (5 bases). The CDR3 is 14 amino acids. V shed 6 bases and J shed 0 bases, with 12 bases lying between them. Germline CDR1 and CDR2: SGHTA and FQGNSA. The CDR3 DNA follows: TGTGCCAGCAGTAGGACTTCCCGCTCCTACGAGCAGTACTTC. Translation: CASSRTSRSYEQYF.

This clonotype was observed a handful of times. In DNA form, the CDR3 reads TGCGCCAGCAGCCAAGATAGCCCACCGATAAAAGAAAAACTGTTTTTT. Its translation is CASSQDSPPIKEKLFF. The V and J genes are TRBV4-1 and TRBJ1-4; D ambiguous. This CDR3 is 16 amino acids long. V lost 0 bases to trimming and J lost 8 bases, with 16 bases between them. Looked up from germline, CDR1 is MGHRA and CDR2 is YSYEKL.

Ten or more counts support this clonotype. The chain carries TRBV12-3 or TRBV12-4 and TRBJ2-1; D is unclear. Trimming took 5 bases from V and 2 from J, leaving 7 bases between them. The CDR3 length is 13 residues. CDR3 region: CASSGLAYNEQFF. Written as DNA, the CDR3 is TGTGCCAGCAGTGGGCTGGCCTACAATGAGCAGTTCTTC.

The gene calls are TRBV24-1 and TRBJ2-5; 10 positions match TRBD1. J gave up 7 bases and V 3 bases, and 10 bases lay outside the gene matches. Germline V gives CDR1 KGHDR, CDR2 SFDVKD. CDR3 size: 16 residues. CDR3 loop: CATSDMDRGTVGTQYF. The CDR3, as DNA: TGTGCCACCAGTGATATGGACAGGGGGACCGTCGGGACCCAGTACTTC.

J is TRBJ2-2 and V is TRBV29-1; 7 bases agree with TRBD1. Trimming at V came to 6 bases and at J to 0 bases, leaving 1 base not matched to a gene. Germline V lookup: CDR1 SQVTM, CDR2 ANQGSEA. The CDR3 sequence is 13 residues long. The CDR3 DNA follows: TGCAGCGTGGGACAGTCGAACACCGGGGAGCTGTTTTTT. Translation gives CSVGQSNTGELFF.

Only a few counts were recorded for this clonotype. This sequence joins TRBV11-2 and TRBJ2-1; 11 bases agree with TRBD2. The CDR3 extends over 20 amino acids. The V gene end was trimmed by 2 bases and the J gene end by 0 bases; junction bases not matched to a gene: 12. Germline assignment: CDR1 SGHAT and CDR2 FQNNGV. CDR3 region: CASSLKTGTSGRNSYNEQFF. DNA of the CDR3: TGTGCCAGCAGCTTAAAGACCGGGACTAGCGGAAGGAACTCCTACAATGAGCAGTTCTTC.

A few counts support this clonotype. The chain recombines TRBV29-1 with TRBJ2-1; a possible D gene is TRBD2 (5 bases). This CDR3 has 14 residues. V gave up 0 bases and J gave up 10 bases, with 16 bases separating them. CDR1 is SQVTM, CDR2 ANQGSEA, per germline. The CDR3 region has the DNA TGCAGCGTTGAAGATAGTCGGCGGGTACGAGAGCAGTTCTTC. It encodes CSVEDSRRVREQFF.

V and J are TRBV20-1 and TRBJ2-3; TRBD2 is a possible D gene (6 bases). Looked up from germline, CDR1 is DFQATT and CDR2 is SNEGSKA (reference sequence). The CDR3 totals 16 residues. V lost 3 bases to trimming and J lost 1 base, with 17 bases between them. CDR3 sequence (DNA): TGCAGTGCTAGTCCCACCGAGGGACTCGGCACAGATACGCAGTATTTT. Amino acids: CSASPTEGLGTDTQYF.

The rearrangement joins TRBV7-6 to TRBJ2-1; 11 nucleotides line up with TRBD2. CDR3 size: 15 residues. Germline trimming cut 4 bases from V and 7 bases from J; bases unmatched to any gene: 6. CDR1 SGHVS and CDR2 FNYEAQ come from the germline V gene. CDR3 coding DNA: TGTGCCAGCAGCTCACTAGCGGGAGTTACTAATGAGCAGTTCTTC. As protein: CASSSLAGVTNEQFF. Full variable domain (missing parts from reference TRBV7-6 and TRBJ2-1): GAGVSQSPRYKVTKRGQDVALRCDPISGHVSLYWYRQALGQGPEFLTYFNYEAQQDKSGLPNDRFSAERPEGSISTLTIQRTEQRDSAMYRCASSSLAGVTNEQFFGPGTRLTVL.

The genes are TRBV12-3 or TRBV12-4 and TRBJ2-1; 7 nucleotides line up with TRBD1. The CDR3 length is 16 residues. V dropped 7 bases and J dropped 3; count of bases not matched to a gene: 12. This CDR3 is CASNPRRRGFYNEQFF. DNA of the CDR3: TGTGCCAGCAACCCCAGGCGCAGGGGGTTCTACAATGAGCAGTTCTTC.

This clonotype was detected ten times or more. This chain uses TRBV6-2 or TRBV6-3 with TRBJ1-1, with D possibly matching TRBD1 (6 bases). This CDR3 has 13 amino acids. V lost 0 bases and J 9 bases, leaving 11 bases between the germline ends. CDR1 is MNHEY, CDR2 SVGEGT, per germline. CDR3 protein: CASSYSTGAQAFF. CDR3 DNA: TGTGCCAGCAGTTACTCGACGGGGGCTCAAGCTTTCTTT.

The V call is TRBV5-1, the J call TRBJ2-5; 9 positions agree with TRBD2. Germline CDR1 SGHRS, CDR2 YFSETQ. The CDR3 sequence is 16 residues long. Losses at the gene ends were 4 bases for V and 4 bases for J; bases not matched to a gene: 11. In DNA form, the CDR3 reads TGCGCCAGCAGCACCGGGGGGGTAGCGGGAGCAGAGACCCAGTACTTC. It is translated as CASSTGGVAGAETQYF.

This clonotype was picked up a small number of times. The V call is TRBV5-1, the J call TRBJ2-5, with TRBD1 identical over 7 bases. Trimming took 4 bases from V and 4 from J; bases not matched to a gene: 10. The CDR3 totals 15 residues. The germline V gene has CDR1 SGHRS and CDR2 YFSETQ. The CDR3 loop is CASSLQGFRAETQYF. DNA of the CDR3: TGCGCCAGCAGCCTACAGGGGTTTAGGGCAGAGACCCAGTACTTC.

This clonotype was observed a handful of times. The chain couples TRBV20-1 to TRBJ2-5; 7 bases match TRBD1. CDR1 and CDR2 from the germline V gene are DFQATT and SNEGSKA (reference sequence). V was pared by 2 bases and J by 6 bases, with 9 bases of the junction left unmatched. The CDR3 spans 14 residues. The CDR3 reads CSARLRRGPQTQYF. The CDR3 nucleotides read TGCAGTGCTAGACTCCGTAGGGGGCCTCAGACCCAGTACTTC.